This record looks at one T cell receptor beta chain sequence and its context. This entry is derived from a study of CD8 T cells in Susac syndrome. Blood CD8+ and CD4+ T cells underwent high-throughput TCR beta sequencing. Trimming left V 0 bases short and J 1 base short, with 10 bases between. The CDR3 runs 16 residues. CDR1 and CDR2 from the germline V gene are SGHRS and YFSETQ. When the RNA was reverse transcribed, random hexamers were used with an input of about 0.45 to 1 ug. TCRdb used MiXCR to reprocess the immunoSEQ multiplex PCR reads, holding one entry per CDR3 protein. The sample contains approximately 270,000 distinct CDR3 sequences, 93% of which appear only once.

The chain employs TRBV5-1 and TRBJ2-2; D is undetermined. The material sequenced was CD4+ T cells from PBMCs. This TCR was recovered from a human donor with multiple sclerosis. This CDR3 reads CASSLGHLMNTGELFF. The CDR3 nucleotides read TGCGCCAGCAGCTTGGGACACCTGATGAACACCGGGGAGCTGTTTTTT.